The T cell receptor (beta chain) described here comes from a study of blood T cell repertoires in COVID-19. Sequenced by immunoSEQ multiplex PCR; TCRdb stores in-frame clones only, minus some. The repertoire holds about 250,000 clones, with roughly 83% as singletons. The CDR3 is made up of 13 amino acids. Germline assignment: CDR1 MGHDK and CDR2 SYGVNS. Trimming took off 4 bases at V and 7 bases at J, with 13 bases between the two ends. Sequencing was carried out using peripheral blood. The chain employs TRBV25-1 and TRBJ2-5, with TRBD1 as a possible D gene (5 bases). The sequence was collected from an elderly woman with COVID-19, enrolled during active disease. CDR3 residues: CASSGSGLATQYF. The CDR3, as DNA: TGTGCCAGCAGTGGGTCAGGGCTTGCGACCCAGTACTTC.